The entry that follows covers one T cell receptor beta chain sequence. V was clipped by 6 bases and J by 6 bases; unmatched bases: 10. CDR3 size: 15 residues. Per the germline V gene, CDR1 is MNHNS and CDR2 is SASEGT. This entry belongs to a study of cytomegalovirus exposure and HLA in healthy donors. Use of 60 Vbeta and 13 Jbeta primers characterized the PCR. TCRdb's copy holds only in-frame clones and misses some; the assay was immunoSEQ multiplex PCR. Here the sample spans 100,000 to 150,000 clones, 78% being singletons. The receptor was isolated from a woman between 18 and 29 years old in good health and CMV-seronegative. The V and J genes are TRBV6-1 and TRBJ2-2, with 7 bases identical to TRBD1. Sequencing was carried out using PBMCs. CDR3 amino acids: CASRPLRGPAGELFF. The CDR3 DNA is TGTGCCAGCAGACCACTTAGGGGGCCAGCCGGGGAGCTGTTTTTT.